This TCR beta chain was documented in a study of cytotoxic CD8 clonotypes in ibrutinib-treated CLL. Study summary: Following treatment for a median about 12 months, range 6 to 36, response samples were then taken. Overall study findings and caveats: Treatment left the uncommon public clonotypes either contracted or stable in frequency. Clonality grew at ibrutinib response; at progression, it decreased back toward baseline. For progressing versus sustained-remission patients, sampling times were not the same.

Notes on this clone: As yet, its antigen is unknown.

Germline CDR1 is MNHNY and CDR2 is SVGAGI (reference sequence). Trimming cost V 4 bases and J 3 bases, with 10 bases left between them. There are 13 residues in the CDR3. Only in-frame clones appear in the TCRdb table, and some are missing; sequencing was by immunoSEQ multiplex PCR. The sample contains approximately 130,000 clones, less than 90% of which appear only once. The sequence was obtained from a human donor with chronic lymphocytic leukemia. The rearrangement uses TRBV6-6 and TRBJ2-7; D uncertain. The specimen was PBMCs, collected after 24 months of ibrutinib treatment. CDR3: CASSFGSLYEQYF. The CDR3 nucleotides are TGTGCCAGCAGTTTCGGTTCGCTCTACGAGCAGTACTTC.